A selection of T cell receptor beta chains follows, all from one sample in a study of radiotherapy plus CTLA-4 blockade in lung cancer. TCRdb's table, derived via immunoSEQ multiplex PCR, lists solely in-frame clones and lacks some. The sample lists 130,000 or so clones; about 90% were seen once. The sequences come from peripheral blood, collected from a patient treated with radiotherapy plus ipilimumab. All receptors come from a human donor with non-small cell lung cancer that progressed on radiotherapy plus ipilimumab. CDR3s include the opening cysteine and the closing phenylalanine or tryptophan. A D gene is named only where the DNA matches it firmly. Size values are once, few and many counts, or a class for expanded clones, and some rows have none.

d_gene: NA; abundance: NA; v_gene: TRBV6-5; j_gene: TRBJ1-1; CDR3aa: CASSYREWTNTEAFF; CDR3nt: TGTGCCAGCAGTTACCGTGAATGGACGAACACTGAAGCTTTCTTT
d_gene: TRBD2; abundance: NA; v_gene: TRBV6-5; j_gene: TRBJ2-3; CDR3aa: CASTDAGGADTQYF; CDR3nt: TGTGCCAGCACCGACGCGGGAGGGGCAGATACGCAGTATTTT
d_gene: NA; abundance: once; v_gene: TRBV6-1; j_gene: TRBJ1-1; CDR3aa: CASRGDGGWKAEAFF; CDR3nt: TGTGCCAGCAGGGGGGATGGGGGCTGGAAGGCTGAAGCTTTCTTT
d_gene: TRBD2; abundance: NA; v_gene: TRBV2; j_gene: TRBJ2-7; CDR3aa: CASSEELAEAYEQYF; CDR3nt: TGTGCCAGCAGTGAGGAACTAGCGGAGGCCTACGAGCAGTACTTC
d_gene: NA; abundance: NA; v_gene: TRBV7-9; j_gene: TRBJ2-5; CDR3aa: CASSLGPGQLETQYF; CDR3nt: TGTGCCAGCAGCTTAGGCCCCGGACAGTTAGAGACCCAGTACTTC
d_gene: NA; abundance: few; v_gene: TRBV25-1; j_gene: TRBJ2-5; CDR3aa: CASSDFRGTETQYF; CDR3nt: TGTGCCAGCAGTGATTTTCGGGGTACTGAGACCCAGTACTTC
d_gene: NA; abundance: NA; v_gene: TRBV28; j_gene: TRBJ1-1; CDR3aa: CASSLTGEAFF; CDR3nt: TGTGCCAGCAGTTTAACGGGTGAAGCTTTCTTT
d_gene: NA; abundance: NA; v_gene: TRBV7-9; j_gene: TRBJ2-1; CDR3aa: CASSLVGRGSSYNEQFF; CDR3nt: TGTGCCAGCAGCTTAGTAGGCAGAGGGAGCTCCTACAATGAGCAGTTCTTC
d_gene: NA; abundance: NA; v_gene: TRBV9; j_gene: TRBJ2-3; CDR3aa: CASSVAPSTDTQYF; CDR3nt: TGTGCCAGCAGCGTAGCTCCCAGCACAGATACGCAGTATTTT
d_gene: NA; abundance: NA; v_gene: TRBV18; j_gene: TRBJ2-3; CDR3aa: CASSPGTPDTQYF; CDR3nt: TGTGCCAGCTCACCCGGAACCCCAGATACGCAGTATTTT
d_gene: TRBD1; abundance: NA; v_gene: TRBV6-5; j_gene: TRBJ1-5; CDR3aa: CASSLGQDQPQHF; CDR3nt: TGTGCCAGCAGCCTCGGACAGGATCAGCCCCAGCATTTT
d_gene: TRBD2; abundance: NA; v_gene: TRBV14; j_gene: TRBJ2-1; CDR3aa: CASSTWTSGSSEQFF; CDR3nt: TGTGCCAGCAGCACTTGGACTAGCGGGAGCTCTGAGCAGTTCTTC
d_gene: NA; abundance: NA; v_gene: TRBV5-1; j_gene: TRBJ2-2; CDR3aa: CASREDPSSGELFF; CDR3nt: TGCGCCAGCAGAGAGGACCCCTCATCCGGGGAGCTGTTTTTT
d_gene: NA; abundance: NA; v_gene: TRBV7-2; j_gene: TRBJ2-1; CDR3aa: CASSSSSAGSYNEQFF; CDR3nt: TGTGCCAGCAGTTCCTCTAGCGCCGGCTCCTACAATGAGCAGTTCTTC
d_gene: NA; abundance: NA; v_gene: TRBV29-1; j_gene: TRBJ1-2; CDR3aa: CSGWLAPNYGYTF; CDR3nt: TGCAGCGGGTGGTTGGCCCCTAACTATGGCTACACCTTC
d_gene: NA; abundance: NA; v_gene: TRBV7-6; j_gene: TRBJ2-5; CDR3aa: CASSLAPRETQYF; CDR3nt: TGTGCCAGCAGCTTAGCACCGCGGGAGACCCAGTACTTC
d_gene: NA; abundance: NA; v_gene: TRBV27; j_gene: TRBJ2-1; CDR3aa: CASSPGSAGRPLYNEQFF; CDR3nt: TGTGCCAGCAGCCCCGGGAGCGCGGGCCGTCCTCTCTACAATGAGCAGTTCTTC
d_gene: NA; abundance: NA; v_gene: TRBV19; j_gene: TRBJ2-5; CDR3aa: CASSELGISKETQYF; CDR3nt: TGTGCCAGTAGTGAGTTGGGGATCAGCAAAGAGACCCAGTACTTC
d_gene: TRBD1; abundance: NA; v_gene: TRBV2; j_gene: TRBJ2-5; CDR3aa: CASMGQGETQYF; CDR3nt: TGTGCCAGCATGGGACAGGGGGAGACCCAGTACTTC